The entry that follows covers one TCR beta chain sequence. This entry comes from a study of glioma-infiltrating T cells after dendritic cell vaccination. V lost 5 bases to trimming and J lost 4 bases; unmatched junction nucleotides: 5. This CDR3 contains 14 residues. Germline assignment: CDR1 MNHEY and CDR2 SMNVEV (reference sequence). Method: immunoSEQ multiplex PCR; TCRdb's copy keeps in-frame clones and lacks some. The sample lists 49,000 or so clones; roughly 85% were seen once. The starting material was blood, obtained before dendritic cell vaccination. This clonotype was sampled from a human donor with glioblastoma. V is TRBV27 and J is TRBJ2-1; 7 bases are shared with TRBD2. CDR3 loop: CASSQRDAYNEQFF. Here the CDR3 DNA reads TGTGCCAGCAGTCAGCGGGACGCTTACAATGAGCAGTTCTTC.